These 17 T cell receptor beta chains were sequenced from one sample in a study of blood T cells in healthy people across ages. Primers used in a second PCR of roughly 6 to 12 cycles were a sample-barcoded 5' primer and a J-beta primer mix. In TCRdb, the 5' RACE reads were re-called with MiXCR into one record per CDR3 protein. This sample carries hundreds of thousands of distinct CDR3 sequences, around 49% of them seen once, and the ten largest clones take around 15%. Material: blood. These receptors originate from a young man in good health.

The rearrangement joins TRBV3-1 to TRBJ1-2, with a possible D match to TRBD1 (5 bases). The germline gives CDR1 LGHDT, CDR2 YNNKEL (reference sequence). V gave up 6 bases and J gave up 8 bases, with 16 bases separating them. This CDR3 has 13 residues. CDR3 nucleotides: TGTGCCAGCAGTCCCAACAGGATCGGAGGCTACACCTTC. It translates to CASSPNRIGGYTF. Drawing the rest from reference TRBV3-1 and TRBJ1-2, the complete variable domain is DTAVSQTPKYLVTQMGNDKSIKCEQNLGHDTMYWYKQDSKKFLKIMFSYNNKELIINETVPNRFSPKSPDKAHLNLHINSLELGDSAVYFCASSPNRIGGYTFGSGTRLTVV.

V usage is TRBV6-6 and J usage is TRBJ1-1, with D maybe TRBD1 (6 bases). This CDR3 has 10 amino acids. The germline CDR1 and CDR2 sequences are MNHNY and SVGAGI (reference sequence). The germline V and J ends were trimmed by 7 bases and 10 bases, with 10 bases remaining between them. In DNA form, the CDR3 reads TGTGCCAGCATGGCAGGGGTAGCTTTCTTT. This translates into CASMAGVAFF.

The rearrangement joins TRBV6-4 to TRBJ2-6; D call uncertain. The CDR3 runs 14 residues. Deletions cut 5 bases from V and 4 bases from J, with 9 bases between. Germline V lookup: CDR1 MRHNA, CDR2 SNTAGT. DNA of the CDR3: TGTGCCAGCAGTCAGGAATGGGGGGCCAACGTCCTGACTTTC. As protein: CASSQEWGANVLTF.

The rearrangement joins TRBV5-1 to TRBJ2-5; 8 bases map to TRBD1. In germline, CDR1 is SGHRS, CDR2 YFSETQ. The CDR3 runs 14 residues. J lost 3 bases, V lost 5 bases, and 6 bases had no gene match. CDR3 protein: CASRIDRGEETQYF. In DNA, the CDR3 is TGCGCCAGCAGGATCGACAGGGGCGAAGAGACCCAGTACTTC. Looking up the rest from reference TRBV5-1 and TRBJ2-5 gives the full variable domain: KAGVTQTPRYLIKTRGQQVTLSCSPISGHRSVSWYQQTPGQGLQFLFEYFSETQRNKGNFPGRFSGRQFSNSRSEMNVSTLELGDSALYLCASRIDRGEETQYFGPGTRLLVL.

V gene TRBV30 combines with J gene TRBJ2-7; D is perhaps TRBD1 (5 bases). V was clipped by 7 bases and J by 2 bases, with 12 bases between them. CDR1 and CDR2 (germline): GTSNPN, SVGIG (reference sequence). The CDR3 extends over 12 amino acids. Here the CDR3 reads CAYGAVPYEQYF. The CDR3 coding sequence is TGTGCCTATGGGGCGGTCCCCTACGAGCAGTACTTC.

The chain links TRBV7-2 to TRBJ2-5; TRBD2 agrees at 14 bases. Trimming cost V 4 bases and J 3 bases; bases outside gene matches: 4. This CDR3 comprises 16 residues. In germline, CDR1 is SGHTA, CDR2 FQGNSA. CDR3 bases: TGTGCCAGCAGCTCGTTGGGACTAGCGGGGGAAGAGACCCAGTACTTC. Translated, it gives CASSSLGLAGEETQYF.

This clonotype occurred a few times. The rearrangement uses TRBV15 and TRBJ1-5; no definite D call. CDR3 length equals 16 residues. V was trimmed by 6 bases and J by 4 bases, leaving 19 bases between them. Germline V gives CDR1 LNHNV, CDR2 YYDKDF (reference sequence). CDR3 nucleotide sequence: TGTGCCACCAGGCTCGGAAGAGACACTTGGAATCAGCCCCAGCATTTT. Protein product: CATRLGRDTWNQPQHF.

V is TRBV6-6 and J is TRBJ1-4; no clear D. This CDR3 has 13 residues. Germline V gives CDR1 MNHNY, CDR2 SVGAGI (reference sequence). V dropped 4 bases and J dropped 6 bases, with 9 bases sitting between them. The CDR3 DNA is TGTGCCAGCAGTTTCCGTGACGATGAAAAACTGTTTTTT. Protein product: CASSFRDDEKLFF.

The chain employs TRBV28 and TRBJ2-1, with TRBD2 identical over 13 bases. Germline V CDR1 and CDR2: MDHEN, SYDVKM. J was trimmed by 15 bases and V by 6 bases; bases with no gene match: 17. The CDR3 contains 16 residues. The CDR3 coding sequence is TGTGCCAGCAGAGATCTGACTAGCGGGGGGCCCTCTTTCCCGTTCTTC. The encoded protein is CASRDLTSGGPSFPFF.

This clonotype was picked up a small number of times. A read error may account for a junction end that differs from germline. The CDR3 protein is CASSLGPGGTDTQYF. The DNA for the CDR3 is TGTGCCAGCAGTTTAGGCCCGGGGGGCACAGATACGCAGTATTTT. The chain has TRBV7-2 and TRBJ2-3; maybe TRBD2 (6 bases). CDR1 and CDR2 (germline): SGHTA, FQGNSA. The CDR3 covers 15 residues. Full variable domain (missing parts from reference TRBV7-2 and TRBJ2-3): GAGVSQSPSNKVTEKGKDVELRCDPISGHTALYWYRQSLGQGLEFLIYFQGNSAPDKSGLPSDRFSAERTGGSVSTLTIQRTQQEDSAVYLCASSLGPGGTDTQYFGPGTRLTVL.

The DNA for the CDR3 is TGTGCCAGCAGCTTAGCGATCAATGAGCAGTTCTTC. Amino acid sequence: CASSLAINEQFF. The rearrangement links TRBV7-2 to TRBJ2-1, with D hard to call. This CDR3 comprises 12 residues. V lost 0 bases, J lost 6 bases, and 3 bases lay in between. In germline, CDR1 is SGHTA, CDR2 FQGNSA.

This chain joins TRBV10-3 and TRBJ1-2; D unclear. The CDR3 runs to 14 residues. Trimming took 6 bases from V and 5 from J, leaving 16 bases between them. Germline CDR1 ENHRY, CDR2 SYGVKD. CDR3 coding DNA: TGTGCCATCAGGGAAGCAAGGAAGGATTATGGCTACACCTTC. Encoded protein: CAIREARKDYGYTF.

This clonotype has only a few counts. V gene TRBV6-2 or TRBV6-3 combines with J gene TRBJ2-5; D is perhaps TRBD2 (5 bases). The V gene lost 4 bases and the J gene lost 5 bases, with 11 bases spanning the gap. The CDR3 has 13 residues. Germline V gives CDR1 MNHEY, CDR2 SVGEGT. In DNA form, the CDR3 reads TGTGCCAGCAGTTGGGGAGTCCGGGAGACCCAGTACTTC. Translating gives CASSWGVRETQYF.

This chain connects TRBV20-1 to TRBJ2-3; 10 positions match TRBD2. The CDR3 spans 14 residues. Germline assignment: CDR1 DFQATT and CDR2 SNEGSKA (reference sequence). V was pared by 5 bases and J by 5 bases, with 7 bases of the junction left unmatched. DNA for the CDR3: TGCAGTGCTGAGCGGGGGGGCAACATAGATACGCAGTATTTT. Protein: CSAERGGNIDTQYF.

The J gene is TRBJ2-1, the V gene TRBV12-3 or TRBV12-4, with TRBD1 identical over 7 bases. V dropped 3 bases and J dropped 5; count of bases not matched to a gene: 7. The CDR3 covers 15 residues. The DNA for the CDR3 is TGTGCCAGCAGTTTCCAACAGGGGTATCACAATGAGCAGTTCTTC. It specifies CASSFQQGYHNEQFF.

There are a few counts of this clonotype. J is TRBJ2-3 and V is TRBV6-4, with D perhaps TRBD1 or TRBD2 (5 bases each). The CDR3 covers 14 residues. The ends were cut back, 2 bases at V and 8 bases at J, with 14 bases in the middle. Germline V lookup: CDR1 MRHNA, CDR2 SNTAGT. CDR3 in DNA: TGTGCCAGCAGTGACGACGGGGCAGTGGGTACGCAGTATTTT. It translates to CASSDDGAVGTQYF.

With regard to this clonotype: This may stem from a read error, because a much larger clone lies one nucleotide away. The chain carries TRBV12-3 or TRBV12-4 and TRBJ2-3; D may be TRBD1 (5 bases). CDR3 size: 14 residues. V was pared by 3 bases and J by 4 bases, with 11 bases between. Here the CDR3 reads CASSLGLVPDTQYF. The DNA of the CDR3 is TGTGCCAGCAGTTTGGGGCTAGTGCCAGATACGCAGTATTTT.